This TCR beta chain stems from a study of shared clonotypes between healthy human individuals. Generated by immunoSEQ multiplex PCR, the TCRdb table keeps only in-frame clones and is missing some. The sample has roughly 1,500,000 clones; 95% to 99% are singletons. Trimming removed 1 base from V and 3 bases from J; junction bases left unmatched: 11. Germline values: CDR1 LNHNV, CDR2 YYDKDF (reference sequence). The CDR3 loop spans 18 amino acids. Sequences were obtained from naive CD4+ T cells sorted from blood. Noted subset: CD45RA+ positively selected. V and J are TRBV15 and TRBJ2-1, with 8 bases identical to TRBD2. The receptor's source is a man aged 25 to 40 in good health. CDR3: CATSRVSPGGALYNEQFF. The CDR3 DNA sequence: TGTGCCACCAGCAGAGTATCCCCCGGGGGGGCCCTCTACAATGAGCAGTTCTTC.